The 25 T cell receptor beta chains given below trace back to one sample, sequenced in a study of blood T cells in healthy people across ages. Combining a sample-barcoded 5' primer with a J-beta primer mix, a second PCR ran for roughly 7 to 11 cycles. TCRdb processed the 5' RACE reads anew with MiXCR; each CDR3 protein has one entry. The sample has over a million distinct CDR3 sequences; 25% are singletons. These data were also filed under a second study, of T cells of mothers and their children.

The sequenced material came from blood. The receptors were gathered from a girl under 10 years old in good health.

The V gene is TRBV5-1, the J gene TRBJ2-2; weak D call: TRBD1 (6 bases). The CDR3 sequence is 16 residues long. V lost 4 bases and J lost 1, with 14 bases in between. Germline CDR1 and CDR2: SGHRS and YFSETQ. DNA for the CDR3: TGCGCCAGCAGCGCGACAGGAACGGGGAACACCGGGGAGCTGTTTTTT. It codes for CASSATGTGNTGELFF.

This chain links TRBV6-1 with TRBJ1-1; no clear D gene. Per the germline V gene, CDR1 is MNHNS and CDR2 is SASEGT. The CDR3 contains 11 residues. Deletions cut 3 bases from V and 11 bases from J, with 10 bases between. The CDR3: CASSDLEGAFF. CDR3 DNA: TGTGCCAGCAGTGATCTAGAGGGCGCTTTCTTT.

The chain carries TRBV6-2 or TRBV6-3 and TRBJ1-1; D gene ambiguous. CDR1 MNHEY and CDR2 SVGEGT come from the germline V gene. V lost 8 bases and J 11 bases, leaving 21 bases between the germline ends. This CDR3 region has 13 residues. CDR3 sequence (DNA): TGTGCCAGCTCAAGAGGGATGGCACCCTGGGCTTTCTTT. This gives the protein CASSRGMAPWAFF.

The CDR3 DNA reads TGTGCCAGCAGGTGGGGCACCGGGGAGCTGTTTTTT. Protein: CASRWGTGELFF. The genes are TRBV7-9 and TRBJ2-2; D remains unclear. The CDR3 length is 12 residues. Germline loops: CDR1 SEHNR, CDR2 FQNEAQ (reference sequence). With 6 bases removed from V and 4 bases from J, the gap between germline ends came to 6 bases.

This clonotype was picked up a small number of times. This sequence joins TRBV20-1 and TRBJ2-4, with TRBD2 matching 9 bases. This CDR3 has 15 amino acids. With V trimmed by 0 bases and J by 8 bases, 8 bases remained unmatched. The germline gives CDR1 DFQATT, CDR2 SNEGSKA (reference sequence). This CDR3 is CSARDLTSGQHIQYF. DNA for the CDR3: TGCAGTGCTAGAGATCTTACTAGCGGGCAGCACATTCAGTACTTC.

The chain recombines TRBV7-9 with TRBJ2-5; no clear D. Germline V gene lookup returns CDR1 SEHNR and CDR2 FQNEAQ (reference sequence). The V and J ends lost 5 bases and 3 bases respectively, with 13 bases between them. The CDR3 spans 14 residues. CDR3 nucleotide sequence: TGTGCCAGCAGCCTAACTGGGATGGAAGAGACCCAGTACTTC. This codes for CASSLTGMEETQYF.

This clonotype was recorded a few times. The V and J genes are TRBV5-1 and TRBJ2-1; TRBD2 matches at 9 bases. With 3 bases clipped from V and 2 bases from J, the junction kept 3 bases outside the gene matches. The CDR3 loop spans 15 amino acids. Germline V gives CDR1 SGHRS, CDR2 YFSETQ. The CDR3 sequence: CASSSTSGPYNEQFF. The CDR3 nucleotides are TGCGCCAGCAGCTCGACTAGCGGACCCTACAATGAGCAGTTCTTC. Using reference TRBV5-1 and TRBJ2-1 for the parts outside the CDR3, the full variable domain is KAGVTQTPRYLIKTRGQQVTLSCSPISGHRSVSWYQQTPGQGLQFLFEYFSETQRNKGNFPGRFSGRQFSNSRSEMNVSTLELGDSALYLCASSSTSGPYNEQFFGPGTRLTVL.

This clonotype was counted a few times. The CDR3 sequence: CASSDSGLAGDEQFF. In nucleotides, the CDR3 is TGCGCCAGCAGTGATTCGGGACTAGCGGGAGATGAGCAGTTCTTC. The chain is built from TRBV10-1 and TRBJ2-1, with 14 bases fitting TRBD2. Germline loops: CDR1 WNHNN, CDR2 SYGVQD (reference sequence). The CDR3 runs to 15 residues. The junction had 3 bases not matched to a gene; V was cut back by 3 bases and J by 8 bases.

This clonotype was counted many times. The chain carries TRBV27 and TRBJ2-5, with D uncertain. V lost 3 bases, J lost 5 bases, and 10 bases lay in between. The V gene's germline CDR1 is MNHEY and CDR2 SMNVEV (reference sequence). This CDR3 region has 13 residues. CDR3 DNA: TGTGCCAGCAGTTTGGTAGGGTCGGAGACCCAGTACTTC. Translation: CASSLVGSETQYF.

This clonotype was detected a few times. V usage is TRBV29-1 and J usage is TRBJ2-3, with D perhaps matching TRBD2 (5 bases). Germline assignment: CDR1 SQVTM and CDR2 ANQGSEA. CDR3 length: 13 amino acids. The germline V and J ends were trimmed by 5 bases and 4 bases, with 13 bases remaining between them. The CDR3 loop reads CSVYEGDADTQYF. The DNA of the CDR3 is TGCAGCGTTTATGAGGGAGATGCAGATACGCAGTATTTT.

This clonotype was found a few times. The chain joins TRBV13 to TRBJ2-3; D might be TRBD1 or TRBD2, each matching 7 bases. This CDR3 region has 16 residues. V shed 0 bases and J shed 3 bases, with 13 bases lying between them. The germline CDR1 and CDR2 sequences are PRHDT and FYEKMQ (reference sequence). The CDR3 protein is CASSLGTGRGTDTQYF. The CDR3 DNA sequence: TGTGCCAGCAGCTTAGGGACAGGGCGGGGGACAGATACGCAGTATTTT.

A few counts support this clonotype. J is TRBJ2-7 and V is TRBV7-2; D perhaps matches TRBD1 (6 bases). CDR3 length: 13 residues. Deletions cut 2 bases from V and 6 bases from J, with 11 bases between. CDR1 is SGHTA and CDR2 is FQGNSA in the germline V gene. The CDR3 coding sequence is TGTGCCAGCAGCTTATTCAGGGGTGGCGAGCAGTACTTC. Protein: CASSLFRGGEQYF.

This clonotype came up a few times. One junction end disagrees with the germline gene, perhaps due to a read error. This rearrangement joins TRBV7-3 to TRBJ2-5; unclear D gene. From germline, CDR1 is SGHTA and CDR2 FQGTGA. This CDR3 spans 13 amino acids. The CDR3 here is CAGSLDVGETQYF. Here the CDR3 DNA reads TGTGCCGGCAGCTTAGATGTGGGGGAGACCCAGTACTTC.

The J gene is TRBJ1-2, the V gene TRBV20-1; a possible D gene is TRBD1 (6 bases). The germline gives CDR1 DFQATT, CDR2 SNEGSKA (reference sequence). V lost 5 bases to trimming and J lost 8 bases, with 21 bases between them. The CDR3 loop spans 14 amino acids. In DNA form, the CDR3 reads TGCAGTGCTGCGGGGGGCGGTGTCATGGGGGGCTACACCTTC. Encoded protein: CSAAGGGVMGGYTF.

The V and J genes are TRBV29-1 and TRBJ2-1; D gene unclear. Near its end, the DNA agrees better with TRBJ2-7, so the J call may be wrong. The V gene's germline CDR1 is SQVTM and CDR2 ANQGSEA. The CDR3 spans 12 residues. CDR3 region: CSVFGSYYEQYF. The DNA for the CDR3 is TGCAGCGTTTTCGGCAGCTACTACGAGCAGTACTTC.

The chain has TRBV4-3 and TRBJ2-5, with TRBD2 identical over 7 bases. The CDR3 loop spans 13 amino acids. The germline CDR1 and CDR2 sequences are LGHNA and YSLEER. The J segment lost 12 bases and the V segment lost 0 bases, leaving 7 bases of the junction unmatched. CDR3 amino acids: CASSQDRREGKYF. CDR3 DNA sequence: TGCGCCAGCAGCCAAGATAGGAGGGAGGGCAAGTACTTC.

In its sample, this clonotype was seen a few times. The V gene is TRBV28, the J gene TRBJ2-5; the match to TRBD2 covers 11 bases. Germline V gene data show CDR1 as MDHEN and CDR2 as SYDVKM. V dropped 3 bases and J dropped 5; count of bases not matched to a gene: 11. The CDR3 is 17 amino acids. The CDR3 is CASSFTMASGRSETQYF. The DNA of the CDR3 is TGTGCCAGCAGTTTTACTATGGCTAGCGGGAGGTCGGAGACCCAGTACTTC.

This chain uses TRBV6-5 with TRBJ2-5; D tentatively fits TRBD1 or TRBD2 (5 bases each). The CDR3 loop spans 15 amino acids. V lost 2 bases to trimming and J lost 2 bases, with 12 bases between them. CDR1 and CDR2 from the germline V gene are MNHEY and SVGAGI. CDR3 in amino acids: CASSYRDALQETQYF. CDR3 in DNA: TGTGCCAGCAGTTACCGGGACGCCCTTCAAGAGACCCAGTACTTC.

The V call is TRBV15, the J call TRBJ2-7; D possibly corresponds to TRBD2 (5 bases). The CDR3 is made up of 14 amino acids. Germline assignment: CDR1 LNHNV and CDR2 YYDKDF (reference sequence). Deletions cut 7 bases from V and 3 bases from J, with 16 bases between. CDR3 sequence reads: CATTYGEGSYEQYF. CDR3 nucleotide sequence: TGTGCCACCACATACGGGGAAGGGAGCTACGAGCAGTACTTC. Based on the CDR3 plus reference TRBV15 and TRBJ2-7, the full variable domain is DAMVIQNPRYQVTQFGKPVTLSCSQTLNHNVMYWYQQKSSQAPKLLFHYYDKDFNNEADTPDNFQSRRPNTSFCFLDIRSPGLGDTAMYLCATTYGEGSYEQYFGPGTRLTVT.

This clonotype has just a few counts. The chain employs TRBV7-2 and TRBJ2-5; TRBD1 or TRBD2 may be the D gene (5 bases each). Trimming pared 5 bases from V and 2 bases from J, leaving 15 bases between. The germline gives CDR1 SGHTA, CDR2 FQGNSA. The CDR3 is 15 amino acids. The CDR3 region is CASSVLTGQQETQYF. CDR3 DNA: TGTGCCAGCAGCGTCTTAACGGGGCAGCAAGAGACCCAGTACTTC.

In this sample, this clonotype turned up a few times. CDR3 nucleotide sequence: TGCAGTGCCCCAGACGACAGGGACGACGAGCAGTACTTC. Translation gives CSAPDDRDDEQYF. The chain is built from TRBV20-1 and TRBJ2-7, with 7 bases that match TRBD1. From germline, CDR1 is DFQATT and CDR2 SNEGSKA (reference sequence). The CDR3 runs 13 residues. Trimming at V came to 6 bases and at J to 5 bases, leaving 10 bases not matched to a gene.

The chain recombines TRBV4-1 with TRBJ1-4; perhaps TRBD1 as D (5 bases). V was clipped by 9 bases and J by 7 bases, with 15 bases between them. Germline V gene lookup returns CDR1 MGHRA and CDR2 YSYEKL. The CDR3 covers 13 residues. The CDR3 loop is CASRETVSEKLFF. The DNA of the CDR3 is TGCGCCAGTCGTGAGACAGTGTCTGAAAAACTGTTTTTT.

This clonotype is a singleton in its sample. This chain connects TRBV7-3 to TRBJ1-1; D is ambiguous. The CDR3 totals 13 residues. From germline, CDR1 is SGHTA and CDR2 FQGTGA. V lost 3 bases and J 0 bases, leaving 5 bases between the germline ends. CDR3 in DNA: TGTGCCAGCAGCTTTTTTCTGAACACTGAAGCTTTCTTT. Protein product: CASSFFLNTEAFF. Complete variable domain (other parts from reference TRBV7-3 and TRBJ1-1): GAGVSQTPSNKVTEKGKYVELRCDPISGHTALYWYRQSLGQGPEFLIYFQGTGAADDSGLPNDRFFAVRPEGSVSTLKIQRTERGDSAVYLCASSFFLNTEAFFGQGTRLTVV.

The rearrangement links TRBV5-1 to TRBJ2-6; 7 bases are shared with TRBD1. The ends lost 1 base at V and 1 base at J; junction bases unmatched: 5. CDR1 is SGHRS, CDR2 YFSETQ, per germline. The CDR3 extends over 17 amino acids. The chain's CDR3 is CASSLTGQLSGANVLTF. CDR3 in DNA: TGCGCCAGCAGCTTGACGGGACAGCTATCTGGGGCCAACGTCCTGACTTTC.

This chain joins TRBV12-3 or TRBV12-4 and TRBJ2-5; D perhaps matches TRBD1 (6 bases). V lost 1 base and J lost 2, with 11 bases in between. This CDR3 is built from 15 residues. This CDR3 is CASSLVGRGQETQYF. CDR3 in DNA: TGTGCCAGCAGTTTAGTGGGCAGGGGACAAGAGACCCAGTACTTC.